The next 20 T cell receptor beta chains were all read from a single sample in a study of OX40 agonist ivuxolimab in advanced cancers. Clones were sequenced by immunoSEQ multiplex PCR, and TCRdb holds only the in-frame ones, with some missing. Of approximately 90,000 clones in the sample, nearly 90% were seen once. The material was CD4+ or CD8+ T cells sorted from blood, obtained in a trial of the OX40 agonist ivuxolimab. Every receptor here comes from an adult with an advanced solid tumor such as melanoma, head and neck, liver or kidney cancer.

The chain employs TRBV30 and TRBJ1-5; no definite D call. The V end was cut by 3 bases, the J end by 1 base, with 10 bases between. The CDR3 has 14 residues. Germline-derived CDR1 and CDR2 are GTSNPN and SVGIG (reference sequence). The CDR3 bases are TGTGCCTGGAGCCGAAGCTTCAGCAATCAGCCCCAGCATTTT. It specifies CAWSRSFSNQPQHF.

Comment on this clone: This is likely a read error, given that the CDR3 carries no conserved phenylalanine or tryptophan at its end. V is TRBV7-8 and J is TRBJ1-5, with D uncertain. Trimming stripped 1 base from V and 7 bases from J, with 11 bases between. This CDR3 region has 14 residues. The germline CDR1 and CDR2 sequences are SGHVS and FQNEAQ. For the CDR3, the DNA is TGTGCCAGCAGCTTAGGGGGATCGAGACAGCCCCAGCATCTT. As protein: CASSLGGSRQPQHL.

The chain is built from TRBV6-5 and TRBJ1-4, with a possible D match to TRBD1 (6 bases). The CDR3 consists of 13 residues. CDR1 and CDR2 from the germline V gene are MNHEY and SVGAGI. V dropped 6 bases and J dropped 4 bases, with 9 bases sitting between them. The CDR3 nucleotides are TGTGCCAGCAGCCTACAGGGTAATGAAAAACTGTTTTTT. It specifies CASSLQGNEKLFF.

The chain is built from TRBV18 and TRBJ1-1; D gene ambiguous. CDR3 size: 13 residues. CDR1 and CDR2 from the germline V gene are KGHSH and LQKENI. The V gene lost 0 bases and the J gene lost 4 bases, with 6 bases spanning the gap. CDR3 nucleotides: TGTGCCAGCTCACCACCGGGTGCCACTGAAGCTTTCTTT. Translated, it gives CASSPPGATEAFF.

CDR3 bases: TGTGCCAGCAGCTTGACTAGCGCTAACTCCTACAATGAGCAGTTCTTC. Protein product: CASSLTSANSYNEQFF. This rearrangement joins TRBV5-6 to TRBJ2-1; 7 bases are a match to TRBD2. The germline CDR1 and CDR2 sequences are SGHDT and YYEEEE. The CDR3 is 16 residues long. J gave up 0 bases and V 1 base, and 4 bases lay outside the gene matches.

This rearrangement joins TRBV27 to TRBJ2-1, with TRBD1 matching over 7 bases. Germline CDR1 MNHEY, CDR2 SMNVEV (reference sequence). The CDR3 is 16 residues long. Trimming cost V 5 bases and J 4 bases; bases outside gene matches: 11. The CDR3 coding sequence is TGTGCCAGCAGTCATCCTCCGGGACAGAGTTACAATGAGCAGTTCTTC. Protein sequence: CASSHPPGQSYNEQFF.

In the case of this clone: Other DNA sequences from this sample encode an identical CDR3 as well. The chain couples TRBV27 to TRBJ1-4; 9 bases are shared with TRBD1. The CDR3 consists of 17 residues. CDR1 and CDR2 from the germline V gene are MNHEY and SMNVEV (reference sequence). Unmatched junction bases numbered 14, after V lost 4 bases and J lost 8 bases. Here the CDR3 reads CASSSLYTGGLGEKLFF. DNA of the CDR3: TGTGCCAGCAGTTCCCTATATACAGGGGGCCTCGGGGAAAAACTGTTTTTT.

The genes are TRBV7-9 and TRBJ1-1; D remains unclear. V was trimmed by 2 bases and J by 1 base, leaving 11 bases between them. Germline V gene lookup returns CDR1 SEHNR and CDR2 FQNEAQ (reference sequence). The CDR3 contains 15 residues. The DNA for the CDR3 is TGTGCCAGCAGCTTAACAGCTAACCGGAACACTGAAGCTTTCTTT. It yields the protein CASSLTANRNTEAFF.

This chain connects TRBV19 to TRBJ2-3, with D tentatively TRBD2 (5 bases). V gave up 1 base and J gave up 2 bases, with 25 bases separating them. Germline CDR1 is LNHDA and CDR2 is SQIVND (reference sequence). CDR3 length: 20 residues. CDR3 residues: CASSIGRAGSLKDLTDTQYF. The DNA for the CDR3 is TGTGCCAGTAGTATAGGGCGGGCAGGAAGCTTAAAAGATCTCACAGATACGCAGTATTTT.

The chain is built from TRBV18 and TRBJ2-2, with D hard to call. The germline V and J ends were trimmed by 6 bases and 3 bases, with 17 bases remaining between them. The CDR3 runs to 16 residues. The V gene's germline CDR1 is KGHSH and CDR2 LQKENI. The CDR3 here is CASSPEAGLDTGELFF. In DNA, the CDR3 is TGTGCCAGCTCCCCCGAGGCTGGTTTGGACACCGGGGAGCTGTTTTTT.

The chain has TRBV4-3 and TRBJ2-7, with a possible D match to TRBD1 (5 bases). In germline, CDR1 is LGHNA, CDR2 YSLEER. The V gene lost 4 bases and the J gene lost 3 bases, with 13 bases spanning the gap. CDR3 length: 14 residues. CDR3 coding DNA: TGCGCCAGCAGCCGAGAACGACAGAACTACGAGCAGTACTTC. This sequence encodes CASSRERQNYEQYF.

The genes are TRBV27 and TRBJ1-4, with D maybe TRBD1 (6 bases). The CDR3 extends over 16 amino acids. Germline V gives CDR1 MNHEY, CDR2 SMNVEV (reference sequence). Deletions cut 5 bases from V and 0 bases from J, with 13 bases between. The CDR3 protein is CASSPRGVSTNEKLFF. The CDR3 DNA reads TGTGCCAGCAGTCCTAGGGGGGTCTCAACTAATGAAAAACTGTTTTTT.

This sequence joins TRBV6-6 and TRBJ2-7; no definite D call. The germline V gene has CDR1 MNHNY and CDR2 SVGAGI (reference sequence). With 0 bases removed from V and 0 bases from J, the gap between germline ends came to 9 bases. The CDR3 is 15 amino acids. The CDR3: CASSYSPEISYEQYF. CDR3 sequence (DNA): TGTGCCAGCAGTTACTCCCCAGAAATCTCCTACGAGCAGTACTTC.

The CDR3 sequence is CASSEAGGVRETQYF. In nucleotides, the CDR3 is TGTGCCAGCAGTGAAGCGGGGGGGGTTAGGGAGACCCAGTACTTC. The chain employs TRBV6-1 and TRBJ2-5, with 7 bases that match TRBD2. CDR1 MNHNS and CDR2 SASEGT come from the germline V gene. With 0 bases clipped from V and 5 bases from J, the junction kept 6 bases outside the gene matches. The CDR3 consists of 15 residues.

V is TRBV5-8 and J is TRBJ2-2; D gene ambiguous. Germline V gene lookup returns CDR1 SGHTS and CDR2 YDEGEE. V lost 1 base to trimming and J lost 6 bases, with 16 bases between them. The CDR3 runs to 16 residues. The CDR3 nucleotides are TGTGCCAGCAGCTTGTCGGGCCTAATAGGGCCCGGGGAGCTGTTTTTT. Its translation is CASSLSGLIGPGELFF.

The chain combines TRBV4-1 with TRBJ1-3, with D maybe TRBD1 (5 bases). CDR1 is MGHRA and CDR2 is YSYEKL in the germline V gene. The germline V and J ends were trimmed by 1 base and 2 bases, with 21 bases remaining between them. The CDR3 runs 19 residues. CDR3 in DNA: TGCGCCAGCAGCCAAGGACCAATCATACAGGATTCAACTGGAAACACCATATATTTT. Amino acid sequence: CASSQGPIIQDSTGNTIYF.

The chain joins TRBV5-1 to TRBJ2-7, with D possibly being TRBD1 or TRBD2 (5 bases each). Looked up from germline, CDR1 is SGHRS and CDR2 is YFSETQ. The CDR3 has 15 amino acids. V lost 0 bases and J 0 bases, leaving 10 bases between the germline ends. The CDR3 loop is CASSLGGASSYEQYF. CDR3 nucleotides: TGCGCCAGCAGCTTGGGAGGGGCAAGCTCCTACGAGCAGTACTTC.

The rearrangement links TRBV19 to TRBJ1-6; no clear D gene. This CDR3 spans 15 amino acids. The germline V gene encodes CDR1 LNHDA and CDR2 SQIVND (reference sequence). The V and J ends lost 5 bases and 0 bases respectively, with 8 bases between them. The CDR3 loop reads CASSSFNSYNSPLHF. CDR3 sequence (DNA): TGTGCCAGTAGTTCTTTCAACTCCTATAATTCACCCCTCCACTTT.

CDR3 sequence (DNA): TGCGCCAGCAGCTGGGGGGGGGCAGATACGCAGTATTTT. As protein: CASSWGGADTQYF. V and J are TRBV4-3 and TRBJ2-3; 7 nucleotides agree with TRBD2. The CDR3 runs to 13 residues. Germline CDR1 is LGHNA and CDR2 is YSLEER. V was clipped by 5 bases and J by 4 bases; unmatched bases: 3.

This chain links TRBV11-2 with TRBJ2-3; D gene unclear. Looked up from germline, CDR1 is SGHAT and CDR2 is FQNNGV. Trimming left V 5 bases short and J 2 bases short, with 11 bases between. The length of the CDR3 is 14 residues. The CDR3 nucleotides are TGTGCCAGCAGCGATAACGTGGACACAGATACGCAGTATTTT. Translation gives CASSDNVDTDTQYF. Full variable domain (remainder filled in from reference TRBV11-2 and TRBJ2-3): EAGVAQSPRYKIIEKRQSVAFWCNPISGHATLYWYQQILGQGPKLLIQFQNNGVVDDSQLPKDRFSAERLKGVDSTLKIQPAKLEDSAVYLCASSDNVDTDTQYFGPGTRLTVL.